A single sample gave rise to the 9 T cell receptor beta chains below, sequenced in a study of response to subunit inactivated influenza vaccine. TCRdb re-analysed the RT-PCR reads in MiXCR, keeping a single row per CDR3 protein. The table has about 530,000 distinct CDR3 sequences, roughly 13% seen once. Sequencing used PBMCs from blood, obtained 40 to 50 days after vaccination. These receptors were collected from a man aged 50-60 years who received an inactivated influenza vaccine.

The rearrangement uses TRBV4-2 and TRBJ1-1, with a possible D match to TRBD1 (6 bases). This CDR3 spans 14 amino acids. CDR1 is LGHNA and CDR2 is YNFKEQ in the germline V gene. The V gene lost 0 bases and the J gene lost 11 bases, with 16 bases spanning the gap. The CDR3 DNA follows: TGTGCCAGCAGCCAAGAATGGGCAGGGGACGAGGCTTTCTTT. Translating gives CASSQEWAGDEAFF.

This chain connects TRBV10-2 to TRBJ2-5; D possibly corresponds to TRBD2 (5 bases). The V and J ends lost 2 bases and 5 bases respectively, with 9 bases between them. The CDR3 spans 13 residues. Looked up from germline, CDR1 is WSHSY and CDR2 is SAAADI. The CDR3: CASSEEGFETQYF. CDR3 DNA: TGCGCCAGCAGTGAGGAGGGTTTTGAGACCCAGTACTTC.

The chain joins TRBV5-6 to TRBJ2-2, with D possibly being TRBD2 (6 bases). This CDR3 contains 15 residues. Trimming removed 0 bases from V and 4 bases from J, with 10 bases in between. Germline values: CDR1 SGHDT, CDR2 YYEEEE. For the CDR3, the DNA is TGTGCCAGCAGCTTGGATCTGGGGGGCACCGGGGAGCTGTTTTTT. It encodes CASSLDLGGTGELFF.

This clonotype was picked up a small number of times. Here the CDR3 reads CASSLGPAGNYGYTF. CDR3 DNA: TGTGCCAGCAGTTTAGGTCCCGCGGGGAACTATGGCTACACCTTC. V gene TRBV12-3 or TRBV12-4 combines with J gene TRBJ1-2; no clear D. This CDR3 is 15 amino acids long. Trimming took 1 base from V and 2 from J, leaving 11 bases between them.

This chain joins TRBV29-1 and TRBJ1-1; D is unclear. This CDR3 has 12 residues. V was pared by 4 bases and J by 2 bases, with 8 bases between. Germline V gene lookup returns CDR1 SQVTM and CDR2 ANQGSEA. DNA for the CDR3: TGCAGCGTTGGAGGGTCTAACACTGAAGCTTTCTTT. Protein product: CSVGGSNTEAFF.

This clonotype has ten or more counts. The V and J genes are TRBV3-1 and TRBJ2-2; D may be TRBD1 (6 bases). V gave up 2 bases and J gave up 4 bases, with 8 bases separating them. This CDR3 comprises 14 residues. Germline V CDR1 and CDR2: LGHDT, YNNKEL (reference sequence). The DNA of the CDR3 is TGTGCCAGCAGCCAACGAGGGGGCACCGGGGAGCTGTTTTTT. Translating it yields CASSQRGGTGELFF.

This rearrangement joins TRBV4-1 to TRBJ2-7; no definite D call. Germline values: CDR1 MGHRA, CDR2 YSYEKL. The germline V and J ends were trimmed by 1 base and 4 bases, with 8 bases remaining between them. The CDR3 contains 13 residues. This CDR3 reads CASSQGVVYEQYF. The CDR3 bases are TGCGCCAGCAGCCAAGGAGTGGTTTACGAGCAGTACTTC.

This clonotype has just a few counts. The chain is built from TRBV4-2 and TRBJ2-3; 7 bases are a match to TRBD1. The CDR3 is 14 amino acids. CDR1 and CDR2 (germline): LGHNA, YNFKEQ. Trimming removed 4 bases from V and 5 bases from J; junction bases left unmatched: 6. The CDR3: CASSPLAGGDTQYF. The CDR3 DNA follows: TGTGCCAGCAGCCCCTTGGCAGGGGGAGATACGCAGTATTTT.

This clonotype appeared many times. The chain combines TRBV20-1 with TRBJ2-1; 9 nucleotides match TRBD2. The CDR3 sequence is 13 residues long. V was pared by 6 bases and J by 6 bases, with 6 bases of the junction left unmatched. Germline V gene sequence: CDR1 DFQATT, CDR2 SNEGSKA (reference sequence). CDR3 protein: CSADGLASNEQFF. The CDR3 DNA sequence: TGCAGTGCGGACGGACTAGCGAGCAATGAGCAGTTCTTC.